This T cell receptor beta chain originates from a study of CXCR3-negative and CXCR3-positive naive CD8 T cells. Whole-study findings and limits: Memory CD8+ T cell repertoires were far less diverse than both naive subsets. TRB CDR3s of CXCR3-positive naive cells were more hydrophobic than those of CXCR3-negative naive cells.

Germline values: CDR1 MDHEN, CDR2 SYDVKM. This CDR3 comprises 15 residues. 5' RACE with UMI labels generated the TRB cDNA libraries. Following a re-call of the 5' RACE reads, TCRdb has one entry per CDR3 protein and lacks DNA. This sample's table has 85,000 to 130,000 distinct CDR3 sequences. As to this clonotype: Its antigen is not identified.

The sequence came from a human donor in good health. Some clones in this sample may be carry-over from other donors' samples. The rearrangement links TRBV28 to TRBJ2-1; the D call of TRBD2 rests on TCRdb alone, since no DNA is present to check it. Material: naive CXCR3+ CD8+ T cells from blood. The subset: CD45RO-CCR7+CD27+CD95- naive CD8+ T cells expressing CXCR3 (TNR3+). The CDR3 loop is CASSARASSYNEQFF.